Given below is one TCR beta chain in context. Its antigen is still unknown. Assay: immunoSEQ multiplex PCR; the TCRdb copy retains only in-frame clones and omits some. Among roughly 350,000 clones listed, roughly 90% were seen once. This CDR3 is built from 14 residues. Germline V lookup: CDR1 SGHTA, CDR2 FQGNSA. Trimming removed 3 bases at V and 1 base at J, with 7 bases between. Described treatment: about 20 received Ad26.COV2.S at low or high dose, single or two shots; about 5 received placebo; per-sample allocation not given. Material that was analyzed had been drawn on day 63 after the first vaccine or placebo injection. Participants' vaccine, an Ad26 vector, delivered Wuhan-strain SARS-CoV-2 spike. These data belong to a study of Ad26.COV2.S vaccination and SARS-CoV-2 variants. Study-wide results and caveats: In TCR breadth and depth analyses, total T cell responses may have been underestimated. Vaccine recipients surpassed placebo recipients in spike-specific TCR breadth.

The material sequenced was peripheral blood, taken in a trial of Ad26.COV2.S vaccine versus placebo. J is TRBJ1-3 and V is TRBV7-2, with D possibly TRBD1 on 5 matching bases. This receptor was obtained from a person between 18 and 60 years old who received the Ad26.COV2.S COVID-19 vaccine or a placebo. The CDR3 nucleotides are TGTGCCAGCAGCTTCCAGGGTTCTGGAAACACCATATATTTT. The encoded protein is CASSFQGSGNTIYF. The variable domain in full, with the rest retrieved from reference TRBV7-2 and TRBJ1-3, is GAGVSQSPSNKVTEKGKDVELRCDPISGHTALYWYRQSLGQGLEFLIYFQGNSAPDKSGLPSDRFSAERTGGSVSTLTIQRTQQEDSAVYLCASSFQGSGNTIYFGEGSWLTVV.